The clone carrying this T cell receptor beta chain was seen only a few times. Methods used by the authors: Estimates of nucleated cell counts were drawn from the amplification of reference gene primers. Sequencing was performed with immunoSEQ multiplex PCR; in TCRdb, only in-frame clones are kept and a portion is missing. V, J and clone size reflect that table, while D and trimming were determined from the DNA. The sample has more than 250,000 clones; around 92% are singletons. These data belong to a study of blood T cell repertoires in COVID-19. Study context: PBMCs, B-cell-depleted T cells, or T cells provided the cDNA or gDNA that made up the material.

The sequenced material came from peripheral blood. The source is a man aged 18 to 29 who had recovered from COVID-19.

DNA for the CDR3: TGCGCCAGCAGCGACCGGACAGGGGGCCCAGATACGCAGTATTTT. Translated, it gives CASSDRTGGPDTQYF. The chain joins TRBV5-1 to TRBJ2-3; 11 positions match TRBD1. V gave up 4 bases and J gave up 4 bases; unmatched junction bases: 5. From germline, CDR1 is SGHRS and CDR2 YFSETQ. CDR3 length: 15 residues. Full variable domain (rest looked up from reference TRBV5-1 and TRBJ2-3): KAGVTQTPRYLIKTRGQQVTLSCSPISGHRSVSWYQQTPGQGLQFLFEYFSETQRNKGNFPGRFSGRQFSNSRSEMNVSTLELGDSALYLCASSDRTGGPDTQYFGPGTRLTVL.